This TCR beta chain was sequenced in a study of control samples from healthy donors and cancer patients. Profiled with immunoSEQ multiplex PCR; TCRdb holds only in-frame clones, not every one. The sample has roughly 200,000 clones; roughly nine tenths are singletons. Germline V CDR1 and CDR2: WNHNN, SYGVQD (reference sequence). The CDR3 covers 12 residues. V shed 2 bases and J shed 10 bases, with 10 bases lying between them. Source material: blood. The rearrangement uses TRBV10-1 and TRBJ2-3; D is undetermined. This sequence was found in a man aged 25 to 40 in good health. CDR3 in amino acids: CASSEEPLPQYF. The CDR3 nucleotides read TGCGCCAGCAGTGAGGAGCCGCTTCCGCAGTATTTT.